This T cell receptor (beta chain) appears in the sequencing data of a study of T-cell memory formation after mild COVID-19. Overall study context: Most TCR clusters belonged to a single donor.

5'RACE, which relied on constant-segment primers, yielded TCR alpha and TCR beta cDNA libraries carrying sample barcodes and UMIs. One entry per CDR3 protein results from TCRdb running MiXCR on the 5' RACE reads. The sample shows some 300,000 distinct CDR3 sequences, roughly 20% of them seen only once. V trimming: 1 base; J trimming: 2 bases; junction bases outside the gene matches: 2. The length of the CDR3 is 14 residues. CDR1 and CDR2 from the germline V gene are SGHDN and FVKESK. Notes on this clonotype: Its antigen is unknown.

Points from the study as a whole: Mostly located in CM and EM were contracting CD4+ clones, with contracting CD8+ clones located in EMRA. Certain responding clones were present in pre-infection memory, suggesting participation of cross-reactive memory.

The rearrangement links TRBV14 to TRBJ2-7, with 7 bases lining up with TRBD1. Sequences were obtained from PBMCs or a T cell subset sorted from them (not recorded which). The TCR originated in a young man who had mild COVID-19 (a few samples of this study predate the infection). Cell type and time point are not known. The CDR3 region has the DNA TGTGCCAGCAGCCAAGCAACAGGGGCCTACGAGCAGTACTTC. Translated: CASSQATGAYEQYF.